Listed below are T cell receptor beta chains from one sample, sequenced in a study of identical twins. TCRdb redid the calling of the 5' RACE reads with MiXCR, one entry per CDR3 protein. This repertoire shows 510,000 or so distinct CDR3 sequences, roughly 15% found once; its top ten account for less than 0.5%. These same records also appear under a second study, on yellow fever vaccine responses in identical twins.

Source material: CD4+ T cells sorted from blood. The receptors originated from a woman aged 18 to 35 in good health. Both conserved end residues are part of each CDR3. Fields, in order: clone size, D gene, V gene, J gene, CDR3 protein, CDR3 DNA. The D gene is left open where the match is weak. Clone size is not always given. Where it is, it says once, few, many or a class for expanded clones.

few	TRBD1	TRBV6-5	TRBJ2-7	CASRKGQGTQYF	TGTGCCAGCAGAAAGGGACAGGGAACGCAGTACTTC
few	TRBD2	TRBV7-9	TRBJ2-1	CASSPSSGDRHYNEQFF	TGTGCCAGCAGCCCCTCTAGCGGGGACCGCCACTACAATGAGCAGTTCTTC
many	TRBD2	TRBV20-1	TRBJ2-5	CSPGLAGKETQYF	TGCAGTCCGGGACTAGCGGGAAAAGAGACCCAGTACTTC
NA	TRBD2	TRBV7-8	TRBJ2-1	CASSGTSGIYNEQFF	TGTGCCAGCAGCGGTACTAGCGGGATCTACAATGAGCAGTTCTTC
NA	NA	TRBV10-2	TRBJ1-1	CASSDFGREDEAFF	TGCGCCAGCAGTGATTTCGGCAGGGAAGATGAAGCTTTCTTT
NA	TRBD1	TRBV2	TRBJ2-5	CAICFLSSDRGQKETQYF	TGTGCCATCTGTTTCCTTTCTTCGGACAGGGGGCAAAAAGAGACCCAGTACTTC
NA	NA	TRBV9	TRBJ2-5	CASSVDSYQETQYF	TGTGCCAGCAGCGTAGACAGTTACCAAGAGACCCAGTACTTC
many	TRBD1	TRBV6-5	TRBJ1-2	CASSYEGQGGYTF	TGTGCCAGCAGTTACGAGGGACAGGGAGGCTACACCTTC
once	TRBD1	TRBV20-1	TRBJ2-3	CSAPKEGQSISTDTQYF	TGCAGTGCCCCAAAAGAGGGACAGAGTATTAGCACAGATACGCAGTATTTT
NA	NA	TRBV19	TRBJ1-1	CASSDVSTEAFF	TGTGCCAGTAGTGATGTCAGCACTGAAGCTTTCTTT
NA	NA	TRBV10-3	TRBJ2-3	CAISGTWTQYF	TGTGCCATCAGTGGGACGTGGACGCAGTATTTT
NA	NA	TRBV2	TRBJ2-2	CASSQGETANTGELFF	TGTGCCAGCAGTCAGGGCGAAACCGCGAACACCGGGGAGCTGTTTTTT
NA	TRBD2	TRBV4-2	TRBJ2-5	CASSQREVRDYGPTQETQYF	TGTGCCAGCAGCCAAAGGGAGGTCCGGGACTACGGGCCTACCCAAGAGACCCAGTACTTC
few	TRBD2	TRBV7-2	TRBJ2-3	CASSWGLAGPSTDTQYF	TGTGCCAGCAGCTGGGGACTAGCGGGACCTTCCACAGATACGCAGTATTTT
NA	NA	TRBV28	TRBJ1-1	CASSLLGRENTEAFF	TGTGCCAGCAGTTTATTAGGGAGAGAGAACACTGAAGCTTTCTTT